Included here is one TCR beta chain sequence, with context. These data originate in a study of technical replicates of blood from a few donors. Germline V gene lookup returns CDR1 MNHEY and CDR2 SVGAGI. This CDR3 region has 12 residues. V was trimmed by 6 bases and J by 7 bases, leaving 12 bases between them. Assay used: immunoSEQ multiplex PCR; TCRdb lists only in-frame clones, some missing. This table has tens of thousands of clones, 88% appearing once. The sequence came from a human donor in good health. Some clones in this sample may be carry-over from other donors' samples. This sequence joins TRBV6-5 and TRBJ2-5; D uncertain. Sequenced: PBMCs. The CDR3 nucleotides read TGTGCCAGCAGCCTCGAAACTGGGACCCAGTACTTC. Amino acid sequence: CASSLETGTQYF.